Following are 6 T cell receptor beta chains from one sample sequenced in a study of T cells expressing NK-cell markers. TCRdb re-called the 5' RACE reads and shows each CDR3 protein once, DNA omitted. This sample contains about 180,000 distinct CDR3 sequences. The sequenced sample was blood T cells: a sorted CD56 or NKG2C T cell subset, CD4+ or CD8+ T cells, or bulk PBMC T cells (not recorded which). The receptors come from a woman aged 18 to 69 in good health.

This rearrangement joins TRBV27 to TRBJ1-1; TCRdb selects TRBD1, and the lack of DNA leaves this call unchecked. The germline V gene encodes CDR1 MNHEY and CDR2 SMNVEV (reference sequence). The CDR3 is made up of 16 amino acids. This chain's CDR3 is CASSRAGQILNTEAFF.

The genes are TRBV28 and TRBJ2-5; TCRdb's D call of TRBD2 is untestable without DNA. Germline assignment: CDR1 MDHEN and CDR2 SYDVKM. CDR3 length: 17 residues. The CDR3 loop is CASSSLAGGLYQETQYF.

J is TRBJ1-2 and V is TRBV5-1. CDR1 and CDR2 (germline): SGHRS, YFSETQ. There are 14 residues in the CDR3. The CDR3 loop reads CASSQSTANYGYTF.

The V gene is TRBV7-7, the J gene TRBJ2-1. The germline V gene has CDR1 SSHAT and CDR2 FNYEAQ (reference sequence). This CDR3 region has 14 residues. The CDR3 sequence is CASSSGISYNEQFF.

J is TRBJ1-4 and V is TRBV5-1. Germline V CDR1 and CDR2: SGHRS, YFSETQ. This CDR3 spans 16 amino acids. The chain's CDR3 is CASSGRGGEGREKLFF.

This chain links TRBV20-1 with TRBJ2-1; the TCRdb D gene call, TRBD2, has no DNA to confirm it. The germline V gene has CDR1 DFQATT and CDR2 SNEGSKA (reference sequence). The CDR3 is made up of 14 amino acids. This CDR3 reads CSARLAGATNEQFF.